The 6 T cell receptor beta chains in this list originate from one sample, sequenced in a study of cytomegalovirus exposure and HLA in healthy donors listed by TCRdb under 2017. The library was produced with the immunoSEQ multiplex PCR assay. What TCRdb holds here is the immuneACCESS table cut down to in-frame rearrangements. Part of the clones is not present; checked against another copy, under half of the missing clones reflect an unresolved V gene, and the others are unexplained. The sample table holds some 260,000 clones, of which roughly 88% were seen once. Of the sample, approximately 3.1% is held by the ten largest clones. Sequences were obtained from PBMCs. The origin of the receptors is a woman in her thirties in good health and CMV-seronegative.

V gene TRBV6-4 combines with J gene TRBJ1-1; TRBD1 aligns across 8 bases. The J segment lost 7 bases and the V segment lost 6 bases, leaving 10 bases of the junction unmatched. Germline CDR1 and CDR2: MRHNA and SNTAGT. This CDR3 region has 14 residues. CDR3 bases: TGTGCCAGCAGAGCCGACAGGGGTATGGGTGAAGCTTTCTTT. Protein sequence: CASRADRGMGEAFF.

This clone was seen more than once but under ten times. The chain links TRBV7-3 to TRBJ2-7; tentatively, D is TRBD1 (5 bases). The CDR3 is 13 residues long. Germline V lookup: CDR1 SGHTA, CDR2 FQGTGA. V was cut by 9 bases and J by 3 bases, with 15 bases left in between. CDR3 residues: CARYSGAVYEQYF. In nucleotides, the CDR3 is TGTGCCAGATACAGTGGGGCGGTCTACGAGCAGTACTTC.

The J gene is TRBJ1-5, the V gene TRBV9; the D is unclear. Germline loops: CDR1 SGDLS, CDR2 YYNGEE. Trimming removed 4 bases at V and 4 bases at J, with 12 bases between. This CDR3 contains 14 residues. The CDR3 loop is CASSPTGGNQPQHF. The CDR3 DNA is TGTGCCAGCAGCCCCACGGGAGGAAATCAGCCCCAGCATTTT. The full variable domain, in which reference TRBV9 and TRBJ1-5 provide the parts outside the CDR3, is DSGVTQTPKHLITATGQRVTLRCSPRSGDLSVYWYQQSLDQGLQFLIQYYNGEERAKGNILERFSAQQFPDLHSELNLSSLELGDSALYFCASSPTGGNQPQHFGDGTRLSIL.

V and J are TRBV27 and TRBJ2-7, with D possibly matching TRBD1 (6 bases). The CDR3 sequence is 14 residues long. Germline CDR1 MNHEY, CDR2 SMNVEV (reference sequence). V lost 5 bases, J lost 2 bases, and 13 bases lay in between. This CDR3 reads CASSLIDRTYEQYF. The CDR3 bases are TGTGCCAGCAGTCTTATAGACAGGACCTACGAGCAGTACTTC.

CDR3 coding DNA: TGTGCCAGCAGGCGGACAGGGATCACCTACGAGCAGTACTTC. It codes for CASRRTGITYEQYF. The chain uses TRBV28 and TRBJ2-7; 8 nucleotides line up with TRBD1. CDR1 and CDR2 from the germline V gene are MDHEN and SYDVKM. CDR3 length: 14 residues. V trimming: 6 bases; J trimming: 2 bases; junction bases outside the gene matches: 6.

CDR3 protein: CASSVPGHPYEQYF. The CDR3 region has the DNA TGTGCCAGCAGTGTACCGGGACATCCCTACGAGCAGTACTTC. The chain carries TRBV6-1 and TRBJ2-7, with D possibly matching TRBD1 (6 bases). Trimming removed 4 bases at V and 2 bases at J, with 12 bases between. Germline V lookup: CDR1 MNHNS, CDR2 SASEGT. This CDR3 is built from 14 residues.